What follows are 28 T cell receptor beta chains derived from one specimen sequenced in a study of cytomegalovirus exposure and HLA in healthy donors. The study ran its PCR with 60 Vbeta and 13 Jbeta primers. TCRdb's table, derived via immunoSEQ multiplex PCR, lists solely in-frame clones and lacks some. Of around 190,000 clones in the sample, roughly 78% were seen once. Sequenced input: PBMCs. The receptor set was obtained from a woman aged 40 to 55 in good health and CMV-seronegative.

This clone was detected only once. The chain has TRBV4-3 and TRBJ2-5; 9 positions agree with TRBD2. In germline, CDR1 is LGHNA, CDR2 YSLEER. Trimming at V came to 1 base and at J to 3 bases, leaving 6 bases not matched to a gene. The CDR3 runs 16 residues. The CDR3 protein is CASSQAPAGGEETQYF. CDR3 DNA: TGCGCCAGCAGCCAAGCCCCAGCGGGGGGCGAAGAGACCCAGTACTTC.

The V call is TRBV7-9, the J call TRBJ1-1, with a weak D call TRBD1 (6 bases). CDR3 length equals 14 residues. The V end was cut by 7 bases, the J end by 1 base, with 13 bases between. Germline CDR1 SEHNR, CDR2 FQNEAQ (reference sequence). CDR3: CASTRDRKNTEAFF. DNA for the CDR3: TGTGCCAGCACCAGAGACAGGAAGAACACTGAAGCTTTCTTT.

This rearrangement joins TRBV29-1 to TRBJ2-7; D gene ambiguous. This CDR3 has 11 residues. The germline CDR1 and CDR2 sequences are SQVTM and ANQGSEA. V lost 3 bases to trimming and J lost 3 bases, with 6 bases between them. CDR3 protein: CSVDTDYEQYF. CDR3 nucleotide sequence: TGCAGCGTTGATACAGACTACGAGCAGTACTTC.

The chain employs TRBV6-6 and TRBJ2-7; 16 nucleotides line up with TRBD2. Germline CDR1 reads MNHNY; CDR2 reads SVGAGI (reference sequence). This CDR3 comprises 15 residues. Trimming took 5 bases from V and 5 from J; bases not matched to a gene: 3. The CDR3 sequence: CASSGGLAGGHEQYF. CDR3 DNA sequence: TGTGCCAGCAGTGGGGGACTAGCGGGGGGGCACGAGCAGTACTTC.

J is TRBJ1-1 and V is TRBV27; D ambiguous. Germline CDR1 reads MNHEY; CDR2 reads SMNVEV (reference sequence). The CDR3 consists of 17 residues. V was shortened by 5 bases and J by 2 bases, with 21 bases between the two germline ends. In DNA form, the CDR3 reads TGTGCCAGCAGTCATAGCGGACTCGTAGCCCCCAACACTGAAGCTTTCTTT. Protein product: CASSHSGLVAPNTEAFF.

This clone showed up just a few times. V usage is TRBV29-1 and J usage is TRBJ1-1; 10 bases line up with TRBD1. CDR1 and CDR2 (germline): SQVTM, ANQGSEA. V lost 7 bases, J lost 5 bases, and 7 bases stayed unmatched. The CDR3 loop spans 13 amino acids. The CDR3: CSAARDRGTEAFF. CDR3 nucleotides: TGCAGCGCAGCGCGGGACAGGGGAACTGAAGCTTTCTTT.

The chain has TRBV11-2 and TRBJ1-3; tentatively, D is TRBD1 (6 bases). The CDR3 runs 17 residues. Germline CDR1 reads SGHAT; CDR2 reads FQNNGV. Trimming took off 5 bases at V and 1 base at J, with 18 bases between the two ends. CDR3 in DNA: TGTGCCAGCAGCCTGATCGGTGTCAGGGGATCTGGAAACACCATATATTTT. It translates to CASSLIGVRGSGNTIYF. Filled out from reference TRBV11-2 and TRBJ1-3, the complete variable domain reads EAGVAQSPRYKIIEKRQSVAFWCNPISGHATLYWYQQILGQGPKLLIQFQNNGVVDDSQLPKDRFSAERLKGVDSTLKIQPAKLEDSAVYLCASSLIGVRGSGNTIYFGEGSWLTVV.

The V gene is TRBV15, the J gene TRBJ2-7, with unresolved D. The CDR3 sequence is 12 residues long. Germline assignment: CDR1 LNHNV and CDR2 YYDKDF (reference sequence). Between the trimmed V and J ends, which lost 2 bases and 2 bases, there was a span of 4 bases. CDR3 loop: CATSRNTYEQYF. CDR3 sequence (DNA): TGTGCCACCAGCAGAAATACCTACGAGCAGTACTTC.

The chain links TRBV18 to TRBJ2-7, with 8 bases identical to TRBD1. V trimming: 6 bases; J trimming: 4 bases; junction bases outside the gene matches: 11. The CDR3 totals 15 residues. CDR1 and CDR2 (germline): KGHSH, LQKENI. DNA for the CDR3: TGTGCCAGCTCGCTTGTCAGACAGGGGAATTACGAGCAGTACTTC. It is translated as CASSLVRQGNYEQYF. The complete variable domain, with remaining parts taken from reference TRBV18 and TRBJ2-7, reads NAGVMQNPRHLVRRRGQEARLRCSPMKGHSHVYWYRQLPEEGLKFMVYLQKENIIDESGMPKERFSAEFPKEGPSILRIQQVVRGDSAAYFCASSLVRQGNYEQYFGPGTRLTVT.

For the CDR3, the DNA is TGTGCCAGCAGTGAATGGGGCTACGAGCAGTACTTC. Residues: CASSEWGYEQYF. The chain joins TRBV25-1 to TRBJ2-5; D gene ambiguous. The end of the DNA aligns better with TRBJ2-7, so the J call may be wrong. The CDR3 covers 12 residues. Germline V lookup: CDR1 MGHDK, CDR2 SYGVNS.

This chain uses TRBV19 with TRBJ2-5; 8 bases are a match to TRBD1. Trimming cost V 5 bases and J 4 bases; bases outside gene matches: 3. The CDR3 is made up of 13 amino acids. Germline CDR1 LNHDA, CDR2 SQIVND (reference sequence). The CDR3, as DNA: TGTGCCAGTAGTGTCAGGGGGCCAGAGACCCAGTACTTC. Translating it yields CASSVRGPETQYF.

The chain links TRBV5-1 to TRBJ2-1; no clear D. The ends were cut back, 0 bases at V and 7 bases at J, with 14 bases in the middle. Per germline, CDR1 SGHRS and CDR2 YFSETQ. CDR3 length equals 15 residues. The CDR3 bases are TGCGCCAGCAGCTTGGTCGCTAGTATCCTAAATGAGCAGTTCTTC. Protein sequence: CASSLVASILNEQFF.

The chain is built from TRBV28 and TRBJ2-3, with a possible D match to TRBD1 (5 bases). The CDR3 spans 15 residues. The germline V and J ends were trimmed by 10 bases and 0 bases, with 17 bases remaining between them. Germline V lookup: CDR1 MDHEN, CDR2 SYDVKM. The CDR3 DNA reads TGTGCCACCCTGCCTGGGGCACAGAGCACAGATACGCAGTATTTT. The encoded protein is CATLPGAQSTDTQYF.

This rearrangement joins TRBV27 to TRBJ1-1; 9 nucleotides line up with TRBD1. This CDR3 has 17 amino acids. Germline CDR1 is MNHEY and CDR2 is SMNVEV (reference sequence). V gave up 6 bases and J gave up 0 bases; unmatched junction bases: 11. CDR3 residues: CASSRYRGPSMNTEAFF. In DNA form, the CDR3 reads TGTGCCAGCAGCCGTTACAGGGGGCCGAGTATGAACACTGAAGCTTTCTTT.

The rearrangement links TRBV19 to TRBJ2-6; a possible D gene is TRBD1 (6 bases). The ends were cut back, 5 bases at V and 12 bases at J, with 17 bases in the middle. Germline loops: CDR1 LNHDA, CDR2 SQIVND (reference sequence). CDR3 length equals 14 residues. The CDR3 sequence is CASSVGASLRVLTF. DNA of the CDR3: TGTGCCAGTAGTGTGGGGGCGTCCCTCCGCGTCCTGACTTTC.

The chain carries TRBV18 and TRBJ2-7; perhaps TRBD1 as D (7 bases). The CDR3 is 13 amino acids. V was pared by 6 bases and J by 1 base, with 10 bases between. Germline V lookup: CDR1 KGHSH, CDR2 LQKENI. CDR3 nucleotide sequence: TGTGCCAGCTCGCGGGACAGTTCCTACGAGCAGTACTTC. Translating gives CASSRDSSYEQYF.

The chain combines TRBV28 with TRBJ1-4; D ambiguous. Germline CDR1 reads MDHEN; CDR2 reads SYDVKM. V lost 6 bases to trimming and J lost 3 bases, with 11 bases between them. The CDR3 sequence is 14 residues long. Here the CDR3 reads CASSRGGSNEKLFF. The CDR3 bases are TGTGCCAGCAGCCGGGGTGGATCTAATGAAAAACTGTTTTTT.

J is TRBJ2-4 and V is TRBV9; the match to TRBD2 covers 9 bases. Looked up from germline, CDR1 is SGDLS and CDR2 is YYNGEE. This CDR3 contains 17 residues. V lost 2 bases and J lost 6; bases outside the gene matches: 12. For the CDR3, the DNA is TGTGCCAGCAGCGTTTATGGTAGCGGGGGAAACCGAAACATTCAGTACTTC. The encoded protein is CASSVYGSGGNRNIQYF.

CDR3 amino acids: CASSSSGATREQFF. The CDR3 nucleotides are TGTGCCAGCAGCTCTAGCGGGGCTACTCGAGAGCAGTTCTTC. The rearrangement joins TRBV7-9 to TRBJ2-1, with 9 bases identical to TRBD2. The CDR3 length is 14 residues. V lost 4 bases and J lost 10; bases outside the gene matches: 8. Germline V gene lookup returns CDR1 SEHNR and CDR2 FQNEAQ (reference sequence).

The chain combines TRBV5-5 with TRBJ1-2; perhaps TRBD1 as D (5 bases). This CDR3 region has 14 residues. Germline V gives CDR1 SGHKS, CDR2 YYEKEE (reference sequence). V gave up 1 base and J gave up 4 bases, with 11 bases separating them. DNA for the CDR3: TGTGCCAGCAGCTTGAATACAGGAATCTATGGCTACACCTTC. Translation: CASSLNTGIYGYTF. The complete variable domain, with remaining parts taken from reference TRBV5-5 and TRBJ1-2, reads DAGVTQSPTHLIKTRGQQVTLRCSPISGHKSVSWYQQVLGQGPQFIFQYYEKEERGRGNFPDRFSARQFPNYSSELNVNALLLGDSALYLCASSLNTGIYGYTFGSGTRLTVV.

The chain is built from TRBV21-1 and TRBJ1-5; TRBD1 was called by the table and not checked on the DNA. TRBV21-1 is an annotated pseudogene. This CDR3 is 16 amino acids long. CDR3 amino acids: CASSIGQVDDNQPQHF. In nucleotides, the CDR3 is TGTGCCAGCAGCATCGGACAGGTGGACGATAATCAGCCCCAGCATTTT.

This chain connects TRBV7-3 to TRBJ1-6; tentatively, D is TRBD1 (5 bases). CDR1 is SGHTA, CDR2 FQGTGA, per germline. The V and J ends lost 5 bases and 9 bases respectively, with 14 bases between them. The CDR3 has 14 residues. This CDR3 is CASSRTGSSSPLHF. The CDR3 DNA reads TGTGCCAGCAGCCGAACAGGCAGTAGTTCACCCCTCCACTTT.

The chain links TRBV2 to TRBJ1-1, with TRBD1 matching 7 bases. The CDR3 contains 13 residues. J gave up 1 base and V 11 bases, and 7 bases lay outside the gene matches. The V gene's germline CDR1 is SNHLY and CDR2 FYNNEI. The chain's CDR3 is CAGAGDRNTEAFF. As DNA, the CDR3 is TGTGCCGGTGCCGGGGACAGGAACACTGAAGCTTTCTTT.

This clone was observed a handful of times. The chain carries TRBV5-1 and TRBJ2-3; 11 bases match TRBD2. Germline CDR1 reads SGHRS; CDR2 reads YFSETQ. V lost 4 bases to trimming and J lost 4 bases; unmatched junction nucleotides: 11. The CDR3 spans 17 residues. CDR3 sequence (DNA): TGCGCCAGCAGCGCCGGGACTAGCGGAGGCAAATCAGATACGCAGTATTTT. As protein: CASSAGTSGGKSDTQYF.

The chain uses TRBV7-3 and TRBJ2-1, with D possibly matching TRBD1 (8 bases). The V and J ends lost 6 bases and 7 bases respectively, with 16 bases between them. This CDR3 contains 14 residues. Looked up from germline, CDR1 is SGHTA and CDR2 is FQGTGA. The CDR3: CASSLPQGGNEQFF. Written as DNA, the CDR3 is TGTGCCAGCAGTCTCCCACAGGGGGGGAATGAGCAGTTCTTC.

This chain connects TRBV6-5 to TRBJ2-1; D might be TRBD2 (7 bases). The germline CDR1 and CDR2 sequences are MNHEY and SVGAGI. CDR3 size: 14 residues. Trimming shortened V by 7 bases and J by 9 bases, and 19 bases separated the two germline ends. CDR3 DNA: TGTGCCAGCACCCTTACGTGGGGGGGCGGTGAGCAGTTCTTC. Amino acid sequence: CASTLTWGGGEQFF.

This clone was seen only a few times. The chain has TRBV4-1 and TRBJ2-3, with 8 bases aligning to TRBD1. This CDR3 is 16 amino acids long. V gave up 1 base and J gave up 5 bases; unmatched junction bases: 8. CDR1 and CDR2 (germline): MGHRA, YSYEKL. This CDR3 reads CASSQVPQGAGDTQYF. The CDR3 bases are TGCGCCAGCAGCCAAGTCCCCCAGGGGGCAGGAGATACGCAGTATTTT.

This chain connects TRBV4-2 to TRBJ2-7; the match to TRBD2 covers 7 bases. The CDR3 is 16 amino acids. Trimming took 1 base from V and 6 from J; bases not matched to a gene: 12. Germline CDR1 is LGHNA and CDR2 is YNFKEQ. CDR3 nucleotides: TGTGCCAGCAGCCAAGCCCTCGCGGGAGATCCGGGCGAGCAGTACTTC. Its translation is CASSQALAGDPGEQYF.